Listed below are T cell receptor beta chains from one sample, sequenced in a study of cytomegalovirus exposure and HLA in healthy donors. The data were produced by immunoSEQ multiplex PCR, yet TCRdb's version contains in-frame clones alone and is incomplete. The table has about 130,000 clones, roughly four fifths seen once. Sequencing used PBMCs. The receptors derive from a man younger than 40 in good health and CMV-seronegative. CDR3s include the opening cysteine and the closing phenylalanine or tryptophan. D genes are given only for firm matches. Part of the rows lack a size; the others show once, few, many or a class for expanded clones.

clone_size d_call j_call v_call cdr3_nt cdr3_aa
. . TRBJ1-2 TRBV29-1 . CSGTGGPNYGCTF
. . TRBJ2-3 TRBV10-3 TGTGCCATCAGCCCGGTCATAGCGGAGGCGAGCACAGATACGCAGTATTTT CAISPVIAEASTDTQYF
few . TRBJ2-3 TRBV25-1 TGTGCCAGCAGTGGAGGGATTAGCACAGATACGCAGTATTTT CASSGGISTDTQYF
. TRBD1 TRBJ1-3 TRBV19 TGTGCCAGTAGCCAAAACAGGGGCTCTGGAAACACCATATATTTT CASSQNRGSGNTIYF
. . TRBJ1-1 TRBV7-9 TGTGCCAGCAGCTTAGCGGCGGGCCTGCCGGTCGGCACTGAAGCTTTCTTT CASSLAAGLPVGTEAFF
. TRBD2 TRBJ2-3 TRBV5-1 TGCGCCAGCAGTCGGCGATCTTCGGCGGGGGGCACAGATACGCAGTATTTT CASSRRSSAGGTDTQYF
. TRBD1 TRBJ1-1 TRBV7-7 TGTGCTAGCAGCCTATGGACAGGGGCGAACACTGAAGCTTTCTTT CASSLWTGANTEAFF
. . TRBJ2-5 TRBV30 TGTGCCTGGAGCAAACAAGAGACCCAGTACTTC CAWSKQETQYF
. TRBD1 TRBJ1-4 TRBV9 TGTGCCAGCAGCGTAGTGAACAGGGGGCTCGAAAAACTGTTTTTT CASSVVNRGLEKLFF
. TRBD2 TRBJ2-1 TRBV7-2 TGTGCCAGCAGCTCACTAGCGGACTCCTACAATGAGCAGTTCTTC CASSSLADSYNEQFF
. . TRBJ2-5 TRBV15 TGTGCCACCAGCAGAGAGGGCAACTACCAAGAGACCCAGTACTTC CATSREGNYQETQYF
. . TRBJ2-2 TRBV18 TGTGCCAGCTCACCGCAGACTCCTGACACCGGGGAGCTGTTTTTT CASSPQTPDTGELFF
. TRBD2 TRBJ2-7 TRBV5-1 TGCGCCAGCAGCTTGGCCGGGGGAGGGGCCGGGAGGGAGCAGTACTTC CASSLAGGGAGREQYF
. . TRBJ2-5 TRBV6-5 TGTGCCAGCAGTTACTCTCGGACACTAGAGACCCAGTACTTC CASSYSRTLETQYF
. . TRBJ2-5 TRBV5-6 TGTGCCAGCAGCTTGGGAGGGTTCGGTGTCTGGGAGACCCAGTACTTC CASSLGGFGVWETQYF
few . TRBJ1-2 TRBV7-9 TGTGCCAGCAGCTTAGGCGCTGAGGGCTACACCTTC CASSLGAEGYTF
. . TRBJ2-1 TRBV28 TGTGCCAGCAGCCTGCCTCCCGACAGCGCCAGCTCCTACAATGAGCAGTTCTTC CASSLPPDSASSYNEQFF